Listed here is a single TCR beta chain. Its cognate antigen has yet to be identified. The entry originates in a study of CXCR3-negative and CXCR3-positive naive CD8 T cells (dated by TCRdb to between 2018 and 2020). Looking at the study overall: In total, about 130 million TRB reads were obtained, or roughly 1.5 +/- 0.3 million reads per library. Diversity and physicochemical repertoire analyses covered over 10 donors pooled from two independent experiments. For the TRBV-TRBJ cluster analysis, the naive subsets came from roughly 5 donors, while the memory cells came from 3 donors.

General study outcomes and caveats: Because surface CD5, which has been linked to self-reactivity in mice, was comparable between naive subsets, TCR interaction strength was also inferred from TRB CDR3 physicochemical properties. TRBV-TRBJ usage was similar between naive CXCR3-negative and CXCR3-positive cells from the same donor, while memory cells showed distinct patterns. Both naive subsets had comparably high repertoire diversity, while memory CD8+ T cells had much lower repertoire diversity. Freshly isolated PBMCs were used for most assays because CXCR3 expression partially decreased after cryopreservation. TRB CDR3s from CXCR3-positive naive cells showed higher hydrophobicity (lower Kidera factor 4), lower energy, and higher strength and volume indices than CXCR3-negative naive cells.

Sequencer: NextSeq 550. The Human TCR Profiling Kit (MiLaboratory) was used to make UMI-labeled 5' RACE TRB cDNA libraries. cDNA synthesis used the entire amount of extracted RNA, and PCR amplification then used the entire amount of cDNA produced. Libraries were prepared in parallel using an identical number of PCR cycles. The authors' analysis ran thus. MIGEC and MiXCR extracted about 50,000 +/- 10,000 unique UMI-labeled TRB cDNA molecules per library, requiring at least two reads per UMI. On average, each library contained approximately 40,000 +/- 10,000 functional in-frame TRB CDR3 nucleotide clonotypes without stop codons. After downsampling to 5000 UMI-labeled TRB molecules per sample, diversity metrics such as normalized Shannon-Wiener and Chao1 were calculated in VDJtools. For the central five CDR3 residues, VDJtools calculated physicochemical properties weighted by clonotype size, namely interaction energy, strength, volume and Kidera factor 4. Following reprocessing of the reads by TCRdb, the data hold one row per CDR3 protein sequence and no DNA is available. TCRdb, rather than the study authors, made the V and J calls. This specimen's table enumerates tens of thousands of distinct CDR3 sequences. Around 1.4% of the sample comes from the top ten.

Including cysteine and phenylalanine, the CDR3 has 16 amino acids. No DNA accompanies this entry. CDR1 and CDR2 (MNHEY, SMNVEV) derive from the germline V gene (reference sequence). Each CD8+ T cell subset was flow-sorted in triplicate, and 300,000 or so cells per subset were placed directly into RLT lysis buffer. Naive CD8+ T cells were defined stringently as CD45RO-CCR7+CD27+CD95- to exclude memory contaminants. Peripheral blood mononuclear cells were isolated from buffy coats using standard density gradient centrifugation. Naive CXCR3-negative and CXCR3-positive CD8+ T cells were flow-sorted on a FACSAria III. An RNeasy Mini Kit was used to extract total RNA from the sorted cells.

The rearranged chain carries TRBV27 and TRBJ2-2; the TCRdb D gene call, TRBD1, has no DNA to confirm it. Input material: naive CXCR3- CD8+ T cells from blood. The cell subset or site tag for this specimen amounts to: CD45RO-CCR7+CD27+CD95- naive CD8+ T cells lacking CXCR3 (TNR3-). The sequence came from a human donor in good health. Some clones in this sample may be carry-over from other donors' samples. The CDR3 loop reads CASSWPQGANTGELFF.